The entry below gives a single T cell receptor (beta chain) sequence along with its context. Its antigen remains unidentified. The data stem from a study of shared clonotypes between healthy human individuals. The study's findings and limits: Shared clonotypes across all four donors exceeded non-shared ones in generation probability. The expectation was that sequencing depth would affect clonotype sharing among donors. Rarefaction exposed incomplete sorted-subset sequencing despite large depth.

The CDR3 contains 14 residues. Germline CDR1 SGHAT, CDR2 FQNNGV. V lost 1 base to trimming and J lost 4 bases, with 9 bases between them. Researchers ran the assay at a deep level. TCRdb's copy holds only in-frame clones and misses some; the assay was immunoSEQ multiplex PCR. The table lists 2,500,000 or so clones, over 85% of them singletons. The sequence came from a man in his late teens or twenties in good health. Some clones in this sample may be carry-over from other donors' samples. The V call is TRBV11-2, the J call TRBJ2-3; unclear D gene. The specimen sequenced was naive CD4+ T cells from PBMCs. As to subset: CD45RA+ positively selected. This CDR3 reads CASSLAQAADTQYF. The CDR3 nucleotides read TGTGCCAGCAGCTTAGCTCAGGCCGCAGATACGCAGTATTTT.